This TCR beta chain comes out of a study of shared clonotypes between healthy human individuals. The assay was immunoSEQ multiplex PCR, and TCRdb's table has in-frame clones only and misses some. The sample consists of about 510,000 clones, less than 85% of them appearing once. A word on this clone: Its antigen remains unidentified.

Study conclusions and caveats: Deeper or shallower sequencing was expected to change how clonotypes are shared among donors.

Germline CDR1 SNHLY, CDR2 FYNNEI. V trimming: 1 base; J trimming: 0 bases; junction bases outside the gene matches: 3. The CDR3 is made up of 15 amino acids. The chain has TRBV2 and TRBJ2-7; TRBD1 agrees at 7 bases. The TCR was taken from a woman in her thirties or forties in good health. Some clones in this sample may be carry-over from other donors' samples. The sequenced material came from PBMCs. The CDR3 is CASSEGAGGSYEQYF. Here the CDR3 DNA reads TGTGCCAGCAGTGAAGGGGCAGGGGGCTCCTACGAGCAGTACTTC.